These T cell receptor beta chains were read from a single sample in a study of blood T cell repertoires in COVID-19. The assay was immunoSEQ multiplex PCR, and TCRdb's table has in-frame clones only and misses some. The data hold around 440,000 clones, with around 88% observed a single time. Sequenced: peripheral blood. These receptors originate from a woman in her fifties or sixties with COVID-19, enrolled during active disease. Both conserved end residues are part of each CDR3. The order of the fields is J gene, D gene, clone size, V gene, CDR3 DNA, CDR3 protein. The D gene is left open where the match is weak. Clone size is given for some rows only: seen once, a few or many times, or a class if the clone is expanded.

TRBJ2-4 | TRBD2 | once | TRBV6-1 | TGTGCCAGCAGTGCCCTCCGGGGGGGAGCCAAAAACATTCAGTACTTC | CASSALRGGAKNIQYF
TRBJ2-7 | NA | NA | TRBV27 | TGTGCCAGCAGTCCTCTTGGAGGAGGGCAAGGATACGAGCAGTACTTC | CASSPLGGGQGYEQYF
TRBJ2-7 | NA | NA | TRBV27 | TGTGCCAGCAGTTTACGGGCAGGGGCGTACGAGCAGTACTTC | CASSLRAGAYEQYF
TRBJ2-7 | NA | NA | TRBV19 | TGTGCCAGTAGTATCACGGTAACCTACGAGCAGTACTTC | CASSITVTYEQYF
TRBJ2-7 | TRBD1 | NA | TRBV4-1 | TGCGCCAGCAGCCTTTTACACGGGACAGGGGGCATTGAGCAGTACTTC | CASSLLHGTGGIEQYF
TRBJ2-6 | NA | NA | TRBV9 | TGTGCCAGCAGCTCAGCGGGGGCCAACGTCCTGACTTTC | CASSSAGANVLTF
TRBJ1-1 | TRBD1 | NA | TRBV19 | TGTGCCAGTAGTTCGGACAGGTACGGTTTGAACACTGAAGCTTTCTTT | CASSSDRYGLNTEAFF
TRBJ2-7 | TRBD2 | NA | TRBV24-1 | TGTGCCACCAGTGATTTACCCCACCGGGGGGGTATAACCTACGAGCAGTACTTC | CATSDLPHRGGITYEQYF
TRBJ2-7 | TRBD1 | NA | TRBV30 | TGTGCCTGGTCCCTCCCGGGACAGTTATCCTACGAGCAGTACTTC | CAWSLPGQLSYEQYF
TRBJ1-4 | NA | NA | TRBV3-1/TRBV3-2 | TGTGCCAGCAGCCAAGACCCGGGTGGGGAAAAACTGTTTTTT | CASSQDPGGEKLFF
TRBJ2-3 | TRBD2 | NA | TRBV10-1 | TGCGCCAGCAGTGAGGGGGGACTAGTCGCAGATACGCAGTATTTT | CASSEGGLVADTQYF
TRBJ2-2 | TRBD2 | NA | TRBV4-1 | TGCGCCAGCAGCCAAGTAAGCGGGGGGCGGTCCGGGGAGCTGTTTTTT | CASSQVSGGRSGELFF
TRBJ1-2 | NA | NA | TRBV28 | TGTGCCAGCAGTTTATGGGGTTCAGGAGGCTACACCTTC | CASSLWGSGGYTF
TRBJ1-2 | NA | NA | TRBV18 | TGTGCCAGCTCACCACCGGAAGGGGCACATGGCTACACCTTC | CASSPPEGAHGYTF
TRBJ2-1 | TRBD2 | NA | TRBV7-2 | TGTGCCAGCAGGCTAGCGGGGGGCGGGGATGAGCAGTTCTTC | CASRLAGGGDEQFF
TRBJ2-3 | TRBD1 | once | TRBV6-1 | TGTGCCAGCAGTGAAGGTTCGGGACAGGGCACAGATACGCAGTATTTT | CASSEGSGQGTDTQYF
TRBJ2-3 | TRBD1 | few | TRBV6-5 | TGTGCCAGCAGGCGTGACAGGGGGAGCACAGATACGCAGTATTTT | CASRRDRGSTDTQYF
TRBJ1-1 | TRBD1 | NA | TRBV5-1 | TGCGCCAGCAGCTTGGGGGACAGGAACACTGAAGCTTTCTTT | CASSLGDRNTEAFF
TRBJ1-6 | NA | NA | TRBV6-6 | TGTGCCAGCAGTTATGGGGGGGCGCCGAGGGGTTCACCCCTCCACTTT | CASSYGGAPRGSPLHF
TRBJ2-7 | NA | NA | TRBV2 | TGTGCCAGCAGTGAGGGGCAGTCCGCCTCCTACGAGCAGTACTTC | CASSEGQSASYEQYF
TRBJ2-7 | NA | NA | TRBV30 | TGTGCCTGGAGTGTCATCCACGAGCAGTACTTC | CAWSVIHEQYF
TRBJ1-4 | NA | NA | TRBV11-2 | TGTGCCAGCAGCTCTATAACGGAAAAACTGTTTTTT | CASSSITEKLFF
TRBJ1-4 | NA | NA | TRBV6-5 | TGTGCCAGCAGCCCCAATGCCTTTGGGCAAAAACTGTTTTTT | CASSPNAFGQKLFF
TRBJ2-5 | NA | NA | TRBV30 | TGTGCCTGTCGCCCGGGACTAGAGACCCAGTACTTC | CACRPGLETQYF
TRBJ1-5 | NA | NA | TRBV6-5 | TGTGCCAGCAGCGGTGTATATTGGCCCCAGCATTTT | CASSGVYWPQHF
TRBJ2-5 | NA | NA | TRBV11-2 | TGTGCCAGCAGCTCCCGGGACACAGGGAAAGAGACCCAGTACTTC | CASSSRDTGKETQYF
TRBJ1-5 | NA | NA | TRBV6-5 | TGTGCCAGCAAAGAGGGTCCCCGGGATCAGCCCCAGCATTTT | CASKEGPRDQPQHF
TRBJ1-5 | TRBD1 | NA | TRBV9 | TGTGCCAGCACACGGACAGGGGGGGATGATCAGCCCCAGCATTTT | CASTRTGGDDQPQHF
TRBJ2-5 | TRBD1 | NA | TRBV11-2 | TGTGCCAGCAGCTTTGGGACAGGCCGAGGGGAGACCCAGTACTTC | CASSFGTGRGETQYF
TRBJ1-1 | TRBD1 | NA | TRBV4-1 | TGCGCCAGCAGCCCCAGGACAGGGATGAACACTGAAGCTTTCTTT | CASSPRTGMNTEAFF
TRBJ2-7 | NA | NA | TRBV6-6 | TGTGCCAGCAGTTACGAGGGGGACTCCTACGAGCAGTACTTC | CASSYEGDSYEQYF
TRBJ1-5 | NA | NA | TRBV9 | TGTGCCAGCAGCGTAGCGGAGAATCAGCCCCAGCATTTT | CASSVAENQPQHF
TRBJ1-1 | NA | few | TRBV30 | TGTGCCTGGGGCCAGGGGAGGGCTGAAGCTTTCTTT | CAWGQGRAEAFF
TRBJ2-1 | NA | NA | TRBV2 | TGTGCCAGCTTACTAGCTGGAGAGCAGTTCTTC | CASLLAGEQFF
TRBJ1-2 | NA | NA | TRBV27 | TGTGCCAGCTCAGTGGTCGAGGGCTACAACTATGGCTACACCTTC | CASSVVEGYNYGYTF
TRBJ1-2 | TRBD1 | NA | TRBV2 | TGTGCCAGCTTGGAAAGGGGGCCAATATTCCCTCCTACCTATGGCTACACCTTC | CASLERGPIFPPTYGYTF
TRBJ1-3 | TRBD1 | NA | TRBV30 | TGTGCCTGGACTCAAGGACAGGGTGGGCGGAACACCATATATTTT | CAWTQGQGGRNTIYF
TRBJ1-5 | TRBD1 | NA | TRBV7-8 | TGTGCCAGCAGCTTAGGTCGAGGGGGCATTCAGCCCCAGCATTTT | CASSLGRGGIQPQHF
TRBJ2-2 | NA | NA | TRBV19 | TGTGCCAGTACCACACGAGGTAACACCGGGGAGCTGTTTTTT | CASTTRGNTGELFF
TRBJ2-1 | NA | NA | TRBV7-3 | TGTGCCAGCAGCTCGGATACACACACGGGATTTGAGCAGTTCTTC | CASSSDTHTGFEQFF
TRBJ1-2 | NA | few | TRBV6-1 | TGTGCCAGCAGTGAGAGCCTCCAGGGCGTTTATGGCTACACCTTC | CASSESLQGVYGYTF
TRBJ2-7 | NA | NA | TRBV5-1 | TGCGCCAGCGCTACACTAGCTTCAGTTTACGAGCAGTACTTC | CASATLASVYEQYF
TRBJ1-3 | NA | NA | TRBV4-1 | TGCGCCAGCAGCCAACTCACTGCTATCTCTGGAAACACCATATATTTT | CASSQLTAISGNTIYF
TRBJ1-1 | NA | NA | TRBV18 | TGTGCCAGCTCACCACCGGGCAGGGCAACTGAAGCTTTCTTT | CASSPPGRATEAFF
TRBJ2-3 | TRBD2 | NA | TRBV6-1 | TGTGCCAGCAGCGAACAACTAGCGGGGTTCAGGGGAGATACGCAGTATTTT | CASSEQLAGFRGDTQYF
TRBJ1-3 | NA | once | TRBV6-1 | TGTGCCAGCAGTGAGTATGCGGCCATCTCTGGAAACACCATATATTTT | CASSEYAAISGNTIYF
TRBJ2-3 | NA | NA | TRBV13 | TGTGCCAGCAGCTTAGGGAACCGAGGTACGCAGTATTTT | CASSLGNRGTQYF
TRBJ1-2 | TRBD1 | NA | TRBV19 | TGTGCCAGTACCAAGGACAGGGGGCATGGTGGCTACACCTTC | CASTKDRGHGGYTF